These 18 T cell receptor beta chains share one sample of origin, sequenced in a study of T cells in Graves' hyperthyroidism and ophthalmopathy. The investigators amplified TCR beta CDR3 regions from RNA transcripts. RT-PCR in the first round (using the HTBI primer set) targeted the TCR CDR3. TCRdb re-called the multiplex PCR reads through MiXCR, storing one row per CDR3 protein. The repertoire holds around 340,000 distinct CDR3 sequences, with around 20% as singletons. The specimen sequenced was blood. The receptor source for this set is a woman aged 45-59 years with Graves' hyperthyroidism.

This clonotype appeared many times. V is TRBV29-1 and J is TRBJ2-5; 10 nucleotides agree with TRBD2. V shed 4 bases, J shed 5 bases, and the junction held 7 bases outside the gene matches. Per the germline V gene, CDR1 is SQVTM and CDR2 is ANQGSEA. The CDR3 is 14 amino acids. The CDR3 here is CSVGRSGRVETQYF. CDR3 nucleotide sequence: TGCAGCGTTGGACGGAGCGGGAGGGTGGAGACCCAGTACTTC. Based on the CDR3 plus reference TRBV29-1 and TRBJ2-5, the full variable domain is SAVISQKPSRDICQRGTSLTIQCQVDSQVTMMFWYRQQPGQSLTLIATANQGSEATYESGFVIDKFPISRPNLTFSTLTVSNMSPEDSSIYLCSVGRSGRVETQYFGPGTRLLVL.

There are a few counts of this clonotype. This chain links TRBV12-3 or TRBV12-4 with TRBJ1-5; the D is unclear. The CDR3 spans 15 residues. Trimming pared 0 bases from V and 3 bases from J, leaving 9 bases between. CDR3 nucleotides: TGTGCCAGCAGTTTAGCCGGGCCCATCAATCAGCCCCAGCATTTT. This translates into CASSLAGPINQPQHF.

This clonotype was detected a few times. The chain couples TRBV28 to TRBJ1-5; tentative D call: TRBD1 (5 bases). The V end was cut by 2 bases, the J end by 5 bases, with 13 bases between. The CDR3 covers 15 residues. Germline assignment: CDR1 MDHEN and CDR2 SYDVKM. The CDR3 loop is CASSLIVEGHQPQHF. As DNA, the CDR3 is TGTGCCAGCAGTTTAATCGTCGAGGGGCATCAGCCCCAGCATTTT. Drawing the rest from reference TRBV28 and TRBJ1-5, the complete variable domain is DVKVTQSSRYLVKRTGEKVFLECVQDMDHENMFWYRQDPGLGLRLIYFSYDVKMKEKGDIPEGYSVSREKKERFSLILESASTNQTSMYLCASSLIVEGHQPQHFGDGTRLSIL.

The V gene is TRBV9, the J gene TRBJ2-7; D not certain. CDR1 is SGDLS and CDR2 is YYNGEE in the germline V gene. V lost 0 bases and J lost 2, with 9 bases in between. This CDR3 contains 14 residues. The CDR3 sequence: CASSVDGLAYEQYF. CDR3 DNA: TGTGCCAGCAGCGTAGACGGGCTCGCCTACGAGCAGTACTTC.

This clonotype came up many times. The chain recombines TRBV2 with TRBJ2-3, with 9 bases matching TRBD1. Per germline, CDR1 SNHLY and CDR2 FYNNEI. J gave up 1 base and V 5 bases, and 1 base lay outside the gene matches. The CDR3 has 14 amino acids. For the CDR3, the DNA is TGTGCCAGCAGTCGGACAGGGGGCACAGATACGCAGTATTTT. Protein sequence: CASSRTGGTDTQYF.

As DNA, the CDR3 is TGCGCCAGCAGCCCCGGACAGATTTCGAACACCGGGGAGCTGTTTTTT. Protein sequence: CASSPGQISNTGELFF. This rearrangement joins TRBV5-1 to TRBJ2-2; D perhaps matches TRBD1 (6 bases). V was pared by 4 bases and J by 0 bases, with 13 bases between. The CDR3 totals 16 residues. The germline gives CDR1 SGHRS, CDR2 YFSETQ.

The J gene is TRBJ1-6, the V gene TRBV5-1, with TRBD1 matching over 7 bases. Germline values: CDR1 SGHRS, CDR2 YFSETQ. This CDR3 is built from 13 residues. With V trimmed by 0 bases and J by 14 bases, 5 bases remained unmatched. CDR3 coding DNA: TGCGCCAGCAGCTTGGGACAGGGTCGATCCCTCCACTTT. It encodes CASSLGQGRSLHF.

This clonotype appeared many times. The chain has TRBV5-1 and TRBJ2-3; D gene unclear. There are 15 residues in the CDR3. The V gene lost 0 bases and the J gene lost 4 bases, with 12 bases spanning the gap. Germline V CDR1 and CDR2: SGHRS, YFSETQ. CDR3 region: CASSLAAPGADTQYF. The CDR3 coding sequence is TGCGCCAGCAGCTTGGCCGCGCCGGGTGCAGATACGCAGTATTTT.

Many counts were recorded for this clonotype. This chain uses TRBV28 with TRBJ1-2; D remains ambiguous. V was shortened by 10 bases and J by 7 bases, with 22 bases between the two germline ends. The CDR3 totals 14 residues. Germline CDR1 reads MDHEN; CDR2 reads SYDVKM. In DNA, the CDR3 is TGTGCCATCACTACTCCCCGGAGAGGGCCTGGCTACACCTTC. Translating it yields CAITTPRRGPGYTF.

For the CDR3, the DNA is TGCAGTGCGAGACAGGGTCTCAATTCACCCCTCCACTTT. Its translation: CSARQGLNSPLHF. The chain combines TRBV20-1 with TRBJ1-6; 7 bases agree with TRBD1. The germline CDR1 and CDR2 sequences are DFQATT and SNEGSKA (reference sequence). V gave up 6 bases and J gave up 7 bases; unmatched junction bases: 6. CDR3 length: 13 residues.

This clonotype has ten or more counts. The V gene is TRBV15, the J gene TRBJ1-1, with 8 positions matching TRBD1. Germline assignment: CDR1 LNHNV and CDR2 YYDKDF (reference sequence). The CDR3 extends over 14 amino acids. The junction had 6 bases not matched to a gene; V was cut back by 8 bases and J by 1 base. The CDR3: CATGRTGRNTEAFF. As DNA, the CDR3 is TGTGCCACCGGCCGGACAGGGAGGAACACTGAAGCTTTCTTT.

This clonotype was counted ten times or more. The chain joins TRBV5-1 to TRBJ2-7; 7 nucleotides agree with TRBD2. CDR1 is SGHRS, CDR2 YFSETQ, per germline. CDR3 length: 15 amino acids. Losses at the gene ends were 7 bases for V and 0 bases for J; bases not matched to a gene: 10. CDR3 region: CASHSSGLSSYEQYF. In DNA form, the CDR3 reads TGCGCCAGCCACTCTAGCGGCCTGAGCTCCTACGAGCAGTACTTC.

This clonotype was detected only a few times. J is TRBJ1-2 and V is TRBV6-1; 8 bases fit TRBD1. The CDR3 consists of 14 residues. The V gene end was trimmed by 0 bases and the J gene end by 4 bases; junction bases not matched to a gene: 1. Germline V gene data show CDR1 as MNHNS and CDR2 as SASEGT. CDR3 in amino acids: CASSEADRGYGYTF. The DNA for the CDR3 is TGTGCCAGCAGTGAAGCAGACAGGGGCTATGGCTACACCTTC.

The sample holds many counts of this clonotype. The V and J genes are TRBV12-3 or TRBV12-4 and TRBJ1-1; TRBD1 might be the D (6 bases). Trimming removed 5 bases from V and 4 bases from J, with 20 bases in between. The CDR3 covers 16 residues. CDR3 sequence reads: CASSPGPTGYLTEAFF. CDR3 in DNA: TGTGCCAGCAGTCCCGGCCCTACAGGGTACCTCACTGAAGCTTTCTTT.

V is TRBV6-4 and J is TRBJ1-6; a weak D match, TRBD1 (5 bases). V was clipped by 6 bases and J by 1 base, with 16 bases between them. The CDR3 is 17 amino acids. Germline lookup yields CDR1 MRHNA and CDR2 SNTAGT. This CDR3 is CASRFTGVTSYNSPLHF. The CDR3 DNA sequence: TGTGCCAGCAGATTTACAGGCGTTACATCCTATAATTCACCCCTCCACTTT.

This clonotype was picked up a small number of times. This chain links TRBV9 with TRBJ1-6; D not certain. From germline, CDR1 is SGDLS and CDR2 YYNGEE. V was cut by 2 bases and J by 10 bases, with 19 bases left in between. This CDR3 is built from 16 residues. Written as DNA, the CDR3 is TGTGCCAGCAGCGTTACTGGGTCTATCGTTGAGTCACCCCTCCACTTT. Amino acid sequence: CASSVTGSIVESPLHF. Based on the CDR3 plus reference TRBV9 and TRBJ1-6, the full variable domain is DSGVTQTPKHLITATGQRVTLRCSPRSGDLSVYWYQQSLDQGLQFLIQYYNGEERAKGNILERFSAQQFPDLHSELNLSSLELGDSALYFCASSVTGSIVESPLHFGNGTRLTVT.

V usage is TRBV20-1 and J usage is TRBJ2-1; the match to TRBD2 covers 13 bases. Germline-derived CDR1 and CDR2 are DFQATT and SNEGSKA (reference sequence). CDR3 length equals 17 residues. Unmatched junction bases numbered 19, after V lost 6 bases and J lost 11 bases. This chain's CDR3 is CSALRTSGSSGPPQQFF. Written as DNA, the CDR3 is TGCAGTGCATTAAGGACTAGCGGGAGCAGTGGCCCTCCCCAGCAGTTCTTC.

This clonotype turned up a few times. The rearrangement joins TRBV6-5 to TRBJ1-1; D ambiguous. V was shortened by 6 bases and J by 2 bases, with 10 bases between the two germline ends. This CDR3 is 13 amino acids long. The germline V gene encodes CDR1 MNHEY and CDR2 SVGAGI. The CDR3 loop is CASSLDINTEAFF. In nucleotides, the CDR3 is TGTGCCAGCAGCTTAGACATCAACACTGAAGCTTTCTTT.